The entry that follows covers one T cell receptor beta chain sequence. Profiling relied on immunoSEQ multiplex PCR, and the TCRdb table lists in-frame clones only, not all of them. The table lists roughly 70,000 clones, 90% of them singletons. This entry belongs to a study of blood T cell repertoires in COVID-19. Overall study context: Material from acute and convalescent COVID-19 was sourced from the United States, Italy and Spain. PBMCs, B-cell-depleted T cells, or T cells provided the cDNA or gDNA that made up the material.

Germline CDR1 SGHKS, CDR2 YYEKEE (reference sequence). CDR3 length: 14 residues. V gave up 2 bases and J gave up 5 bases; unmatched junction bases: 2. V and J are TRBV5-5 and TRBJ1-5, with TRBD1 identical over 9 bases. This TCR derives from a man in his fifties with acute or convalescent COVID-19. Material for sequencing was peripheral blood. The CDR3: CASSFRTGDQPQHF. DNA for the CDR3: TGTGCCAGCAGCTTCCGGACAGGGGATCAGCCCCAGCATTTT.